This entry features one TCR beta chain sequence. The data belong to a study of circulating and synovial CD4+ cells in juvenile arthritis. The CDR3 is made up of 19 amino acids. The germline gives CDR1 SGHNT, CDR2 YYREEE (reference sequence). With V trimmed by 4 bases and J by 3 bases, 19 bases remained unmatched. Sequenced by immunoSEQ multiplex PCR; TCRdb stores in-frame clones only, minus some. The sample yields about 33,000 clones, roughly 96% seen once. This clonotype originated in a human donor with juvenile idiopathic arthritis. Sequencing used CD4+ T cells from blood. J is TRBJ2-5 and V is TRBV5-4; 9 nucleotides line up with TRBD1. Here the CDR3 DNA reads TGTGCCAGCAGCCCAGAGGCGGGGACAGGGCTGGGTCTCAAAGAGACCCAGTACTTC. Protein product: CASSPEAGTGLGLKETQYF.